These T cell receptor beta chains were read from a single sample in a study of T cell changes during pregnancy in multiple sclerosis. Libraries were prepared by immunoSEQ multiplex PCR; TCRdb keeps only in-frame clonotypes and omits some of them. The sample includes about 53,000 clones, about nine tenths of them seen just once. The input for sequencing was CD4+ T cells from peripheral blood mononuclear cells, taken in the third trimester of pregnancy. The source of these receptors is a female donor with multiple sclerosis, enrolled in a pregnancy study. Both conserved end residues are part of each CDR3. The order of the fields is J gene, D gene, V gene, clone size, CDR3 protein, CDR3 DNA. The D gene is left open where the match is weak. Rows give clone size only sometimes, using once, few, many, or a class for an expanded clone.

j_gene: TRBJ1-1; d_gene: -; v_gene: TRBV2; abundance: -; CDR3aa: CASSEESQAYTEAFF; CDR3nt: TGTGCCAGCAGTGAAGAGTCACAGGCCTACACTGAAGCTTTCTTT
j_gene: TRBJ2-1; d_gene: -; v_gene: TRBV2; abundance: -; CDR3aa: CASRPGTGYNEQFF; CDR3nt: TGTGCCAGCAGACCCGGGACTGGCTACAATGAGCAGTTCTTC
j_gene: TRBJ1-2; d_gene: -; v_gene: TRBV30; abundance: -; CDR3aa: CAWARRGLVGYTF; CDR3nt: TGTGCCTGGGCACGCAGGGGATTGGTAGGCTACACCTTC
j_gene: TRBJ1-1; d_gene: -; v_gene: TRBV18; abundance: -; CDR3aa: CASSPAGENTEAFF; CDR3nt: TGTGCCAGCTCACCAGCCGGGGAGAACACTGAAGCTTTCTTT
j_gene: TRBJ2-1; d_gene: TRBD2; v_gene: TRBV30; abundance: -; CDR3aa: CAREAGGPGDEQFF; CDR3nt: TGTGCCAGGGAAGCGGGGGGGCCGGGGGATGAGCAGTTCTTC
j_gene: TRBJ2-7; d_gene: -; v_gene: TRBV2; abundance: -; CDR3aa: CASSEGRPTYEQYF; CDR3nt: TGTGCCAGCAGCGAAGGCAGGCCGACCTACGAGCAGTACTTC
j_gene: TRBJ2-5; d_gene: TRBD2; v_gene: TRBV6-4; abundance: -; CDR3aa: CASSPLAGGRETQYF; CDR3nt: TGTGCCAGCAGTCCCCTAGCGGGGGGCCGAGAGACCCAGTACTTC
j_gene: TRBJ1-5; d_gene: TRBD1; v_gene: TRBV6-5; abundance: -; CDR3aa: CASRGTGLSNQPQHF; CDR3nt: TGTGCCAGCAGAGGGACAGGTCTTAGCAATCAGCCCCAGCATTTT
j_gene: TRBJ2-1; d_gene: -; v_gene: TRBV29-1; abundance: -; CDR3aa: CSVVGGTYNEQFF; CDR3nt: TGCAGCGTTGTTGGGGGGACCTACAATGAGCAGTTCTTC
j_gene: TRBJ2-1; d_gene: TRBD2; v_gene: TRBV25-1; abundance: -; CDR3aa: CASSEAGVPPNEQFF; CDR3nt: TGTGCCAGCAGTGAGGCGGGGGTACCCCCCAATGAGCAGTTCTTC
j_gene: TRBJ2-3; d_gene: TRBD1; v_gene: TRBV11-2; abundance: -; CDR3aa: CASSLVTGTGQNTDTQYF; CDR3nt: TGTGCCAGCAGCTTAGTCACCGGGACAGGACAGAACACAGATACGCAGTATTTT
j_gene: TRBJ2-1; d_gene: TRBD2; v_gene: TRBV9; abundance: -; CDR3aa: CASSSTGGGGSSYNEQFF; CDR3nt: TGTGCCAGCAGTTCGACCGGTGGCGGGGGGAGCTCCTACAATGAGCAGTTCTTC
j_gene: TRBJ2-1; d_gene: TRBD1; v_gene: TRBV7-3; abundance: -; CDR3aa: CASSSDRGSDEQFF; CDR3nt: TGTGCCAGCAGCTCGGACAGGGGTTCCGATGAGCAGTTCTTC
j_gene: TRBJ1-6; d_gene: -; v_gene: TRBV6-5; abundance: few; CDR3aa: CASSYSEGYNSPLHF; CDR3nt: TGTGCCAGCAGTTACTCGGAGGGGTATAATTCACCCCTCCACTTT
j_gene: TRBJ2-5; d_gene: TRBD2; v_gene: TRBV27; abundance: -; CDR3aa: CASRGLAGVTQYF; CDR3nt: TGTGCCAGCAGAGGACTAGCGGGAGTGACCCAGTACTTC
j_gene: TRBJ1-4; d_gene: -; v_gene: TRBV19; abundance: -; CDR3aa: CASSNTGTATNEKLFF; CDR3nt: TGTGCCAGTAGTAATACAGGGACCGCAACTAATGAAAAACTGTTTTTT
j_gene: TRBJ1-1; d_gene: -; v_gene: TRBV29-1; abundance: -; CDR3aa: CSVQQGTKTTEAFF; CDR3nt: TGCAGCGTTCAACAGGGAACTAAAACCACTGAAGCTTTCTTT
j_gene: TRBJ2-7; d_gene: TRBD2; v_gene: TRBV6-5; abundance: -; CDR3aa: CASSYLAGDEQYF; CDR3nt: TGTGCCAGCAGTTATCTAGCGGGGGACGAGCAGTACTTC
j_gene: TRBJ1-1; d_gene: -; v_gene: TRBV21-1; abundance: -; CDR3aa: CASSKPHGILELNTEAFF; CDR3nt: TGTGCCAGCAGCAAACCCCACGGTATCCTGGAGCTGAACACTGAAGCTTTCTTT
j_gene: TRBJ2-2; d_gene: TRBD2; v_gene: TRBV9; abundance: few; CDR3aa: CASTVAGAIANTGELFF; CDR3nt: TGTGCCAGCACGGTAGCGGGGGCCATAGCGAACACCGGGGAGCTGTTTTTT
j_gene: TRBJ2-7; d_gene: TRBD1; v_gene: TRBV2; abundance: -; CDR3aa: CASTFLGTGDFYEQYF; CDR3nt: TGTGCCAGCACCTTCCTAGGGACAGGAGATTTCTACGAGCAGTACTTC
j_gene: TRBJ1-4; d_gene: TRBD1; v_gene: TRBV5-1; abundance: -; CDR3aa: CASSLGQGEVNEKLFF; CDR3nt: TGCGCCAGCAGCTTGGGACAGGGGGAAGTTAATGAAAAACTGTTTTTT